This T cell receptor beta chain is drawn from a study of Ad26.COV2.S vaccination and SARS-CoV-2 variants. Across the study: Intramuscular Ad26.COV2.S at 5x10^10 or 1x10^11 viral particles.

Data came from immunoSEQ multiplex PCR; TCRdb stores just in-frame clones and leaves some out. The data contain roughly 390,000 clones, about 85% of them singletons. Treatment: about 20 received Ad26.COV2.S at low or high dose, single or two shots; about 5 received placebo; per-sample allocation not given. The samples date from day 63 after the first vaccine or placebo injection. An adult of 18-55 years in Boston served as donor. This clone was seen only a few times. After removal of 6 bases from V and 1 base from J, the junction contained 5 bases not matched to a gene. The CDR3 sequence is 16 residues long. Germline CDR1 LNHDA, CDR2 SQIVND (reference sequence).

Sequencing was performed on peripheral blood, taken in a trial of Ad26.COV2.S vaccine versus placebo. This receptor was taken from a person between 18 and 65 years old who received the Ad26.COV2.S COVID-19 vaccine or a placebo. The chain links TRBV19 to TRBJ2-2, with 10 bases identical to TRBD2. CDR3 sequence reads: CASSQSSGGNTGELFF. The CDR3 bases are TGTGCCAGTAGCCAGTCTAGCGGGGGGAACACCGGGGAGCTGTTTTTT.